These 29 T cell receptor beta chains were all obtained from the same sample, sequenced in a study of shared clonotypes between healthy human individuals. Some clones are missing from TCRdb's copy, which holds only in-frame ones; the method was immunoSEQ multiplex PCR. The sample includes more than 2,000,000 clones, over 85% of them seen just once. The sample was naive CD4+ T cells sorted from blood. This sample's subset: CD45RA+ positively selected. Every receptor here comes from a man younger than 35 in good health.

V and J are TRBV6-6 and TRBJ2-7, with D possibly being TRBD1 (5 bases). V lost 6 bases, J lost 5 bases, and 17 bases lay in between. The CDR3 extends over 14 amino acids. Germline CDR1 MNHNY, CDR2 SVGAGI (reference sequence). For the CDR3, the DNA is TGTGCCAGCAGATCAGCAGGACAAGGCAACGAGCAGTACTTC. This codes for CASRSAGQGNEQYF.

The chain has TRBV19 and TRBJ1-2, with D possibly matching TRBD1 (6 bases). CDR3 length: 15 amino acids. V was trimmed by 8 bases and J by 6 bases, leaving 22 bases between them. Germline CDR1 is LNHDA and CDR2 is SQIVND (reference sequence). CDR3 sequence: CASRGSGAIFDGYTF. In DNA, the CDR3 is TGTGCCAGTCGTGGGTCAGGGGCGATCTTCGATGGCTACACCTTC. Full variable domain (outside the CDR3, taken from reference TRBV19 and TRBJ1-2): DGGITQSPKYLFRKEGQNVTLSCEQNLNHDAMYWYRQDPGQGLRLIYYSQIVNDFQKGDIAEGYSVSREKKESFPLTVTSAQKNPTAFYLCASRGSGAIFDGYTFGSGTRLTVV.

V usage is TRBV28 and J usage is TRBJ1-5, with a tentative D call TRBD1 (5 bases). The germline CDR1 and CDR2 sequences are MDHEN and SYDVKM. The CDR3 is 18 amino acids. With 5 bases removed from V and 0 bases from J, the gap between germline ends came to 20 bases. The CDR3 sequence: CASSLGPTGRYSNQPQHF. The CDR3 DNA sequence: TGTGCCAGCAGTCTGGGACCAACGGGAAGATATAGCAATCAGCCCCAGCATTTT. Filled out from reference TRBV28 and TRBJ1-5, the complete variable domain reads DVKVTQSSRYLVKRTGEKVFLECVQDMDHENMFWYRQDPGLGLRLIYFSYDVKMKEKGDIPEGYSVSREKKERFSLILESASTNQTSMYLCASSLGPTGRYSNQPQHFGDGTRLSIL.

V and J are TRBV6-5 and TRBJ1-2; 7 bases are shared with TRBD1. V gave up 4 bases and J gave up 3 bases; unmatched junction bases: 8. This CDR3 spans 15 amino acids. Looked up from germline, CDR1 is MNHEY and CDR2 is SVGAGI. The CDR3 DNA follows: TGTGCCAGCAGTTTAACACAGGGGACGGACTATGGCTACACCTTC. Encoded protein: CASSLTQGTDYGYTF.

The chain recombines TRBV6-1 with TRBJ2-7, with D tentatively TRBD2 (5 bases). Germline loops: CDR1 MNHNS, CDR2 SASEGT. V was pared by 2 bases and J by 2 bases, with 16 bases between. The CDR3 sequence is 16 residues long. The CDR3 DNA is TGTGCCAGCAGTGAAAGAAAACACCTAGCCCCCTACGAGCAGTACTTC. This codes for CASSERKHLAPYEQYF.

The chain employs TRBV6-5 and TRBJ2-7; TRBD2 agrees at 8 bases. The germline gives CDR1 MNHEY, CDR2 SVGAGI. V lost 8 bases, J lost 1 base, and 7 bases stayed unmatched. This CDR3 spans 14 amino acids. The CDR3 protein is CASRSGGRSYEQYF. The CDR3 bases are TGTGCCAGCCGGAGCGGGGGCCGATCCTACGAGCAGTACTTC.

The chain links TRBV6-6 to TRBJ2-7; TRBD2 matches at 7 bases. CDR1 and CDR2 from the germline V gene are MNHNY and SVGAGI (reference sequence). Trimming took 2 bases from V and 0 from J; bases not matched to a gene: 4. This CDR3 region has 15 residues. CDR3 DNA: TGTGCCAGCAGTTACGGGCGGGGGAGCTCCTACGAGCAGTACTTC. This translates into CASSYGRGSSYEQYF.

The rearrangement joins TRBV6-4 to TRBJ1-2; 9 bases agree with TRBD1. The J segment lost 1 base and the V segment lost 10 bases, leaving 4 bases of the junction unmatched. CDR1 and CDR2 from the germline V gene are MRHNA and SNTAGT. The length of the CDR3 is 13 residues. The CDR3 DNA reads TGTGCCAAACCGGGACAGGGTAACTATGGCTACACCTTC. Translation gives CAKPGQGNYGYTF.

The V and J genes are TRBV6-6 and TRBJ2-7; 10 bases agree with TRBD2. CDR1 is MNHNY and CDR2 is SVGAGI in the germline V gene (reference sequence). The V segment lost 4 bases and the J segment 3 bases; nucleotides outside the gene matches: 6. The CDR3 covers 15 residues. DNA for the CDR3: TGTGCCAGCAGTTCCGGCCTAGCGGGGGACTACGAGCAGTACTTC. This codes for CASSSGLAGDYEQYF.

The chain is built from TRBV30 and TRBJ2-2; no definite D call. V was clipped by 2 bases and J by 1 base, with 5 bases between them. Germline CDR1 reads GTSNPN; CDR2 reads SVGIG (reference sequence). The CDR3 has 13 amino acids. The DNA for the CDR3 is TGTGCCTGGAGTAAACAGAACACCGGGGAGCTGTTTTTT. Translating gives CAWSKQNTGELFF.

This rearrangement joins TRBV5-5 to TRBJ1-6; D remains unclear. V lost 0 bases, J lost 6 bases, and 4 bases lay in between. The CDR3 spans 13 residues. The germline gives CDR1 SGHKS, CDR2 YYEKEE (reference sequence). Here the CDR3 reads CASSLDANSPLHF. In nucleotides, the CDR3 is TGTGCCAGCAGCTTGGATGCTAATTCACCCCTCCACTTT.

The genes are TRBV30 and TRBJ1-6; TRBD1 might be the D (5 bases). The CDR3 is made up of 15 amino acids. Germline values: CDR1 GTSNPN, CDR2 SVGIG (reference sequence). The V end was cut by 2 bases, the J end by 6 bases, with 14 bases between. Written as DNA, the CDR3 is TGTGCCTGGAGTCGGGCAGGGCTAGCTAATTCACCCCTCCACTTT. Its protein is CAWSRAGLANSPLHF.

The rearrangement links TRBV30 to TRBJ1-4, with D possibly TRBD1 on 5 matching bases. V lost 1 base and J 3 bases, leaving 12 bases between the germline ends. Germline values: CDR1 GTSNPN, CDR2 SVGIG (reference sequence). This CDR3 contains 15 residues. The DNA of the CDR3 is TGTGCCTGGAGTGCTCAGGGAAGGGCTAATGAAAAACTGTTTTTT. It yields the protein CAWSAQGRANEKLFF. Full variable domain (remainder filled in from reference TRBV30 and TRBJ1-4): SQTIHQWPATLVQPVGSPLSLECTVEGTSNPNLYWYRQAAGRGLQLLFYSVGIGQISSEVPQNLSASRPQDRQFILSSKKLLLSDSGFYLCAWSAQGRANEKLFFGSGTQLSVL.

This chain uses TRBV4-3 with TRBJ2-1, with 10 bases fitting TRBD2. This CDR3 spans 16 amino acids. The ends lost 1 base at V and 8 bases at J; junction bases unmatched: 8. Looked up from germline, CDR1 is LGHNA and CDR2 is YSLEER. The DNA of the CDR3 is TGCGCCAGCAGCCAAGCAGCGTCTAGCGGGAGCTATGAGCAGTTCTTC. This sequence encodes CASSQAASSGSYEQFF.

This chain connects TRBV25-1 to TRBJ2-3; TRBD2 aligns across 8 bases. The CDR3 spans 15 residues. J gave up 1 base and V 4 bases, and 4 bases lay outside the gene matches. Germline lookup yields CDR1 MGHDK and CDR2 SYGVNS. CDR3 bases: TGTGCCAGCAGTGTGTGGCGGGGGGGCACAGATACGCAGTATTTT. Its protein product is CASSVWRGGTDTQYF.

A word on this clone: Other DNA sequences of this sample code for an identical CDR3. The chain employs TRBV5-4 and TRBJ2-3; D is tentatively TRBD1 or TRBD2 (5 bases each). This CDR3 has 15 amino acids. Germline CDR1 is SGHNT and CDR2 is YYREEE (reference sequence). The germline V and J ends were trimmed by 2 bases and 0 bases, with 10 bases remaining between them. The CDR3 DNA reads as TGTGCCAGCAGCTTTGGGGACCGAAGCACAGATACGCAGTATTTT. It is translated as CASSFGDRSTDTQYF.

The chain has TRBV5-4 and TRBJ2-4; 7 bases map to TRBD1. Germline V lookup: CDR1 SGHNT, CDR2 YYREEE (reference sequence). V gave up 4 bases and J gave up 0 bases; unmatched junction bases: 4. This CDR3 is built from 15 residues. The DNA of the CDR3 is TGTGCCAGCAGCCCCGACAGGGTAGCCAAAAACATTCAGTACTTC. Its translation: CASSPDRVAKNIQYF.

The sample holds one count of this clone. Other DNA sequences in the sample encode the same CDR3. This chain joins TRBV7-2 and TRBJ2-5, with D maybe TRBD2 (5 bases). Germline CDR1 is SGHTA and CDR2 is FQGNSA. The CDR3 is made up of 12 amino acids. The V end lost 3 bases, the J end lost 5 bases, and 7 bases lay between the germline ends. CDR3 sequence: CASSFRRETQYF. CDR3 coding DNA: TGTGCCAGCAGCTTTCGGAGGGAGACCCAGTACTTC.

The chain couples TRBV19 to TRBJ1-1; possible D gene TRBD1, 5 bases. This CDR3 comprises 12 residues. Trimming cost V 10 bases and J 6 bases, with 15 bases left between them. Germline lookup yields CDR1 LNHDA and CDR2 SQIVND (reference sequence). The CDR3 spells CATNGGTPEAFF. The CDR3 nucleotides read TGTGCCACCAACGGAGGGACCCCTGAAGCTTTCTTT.

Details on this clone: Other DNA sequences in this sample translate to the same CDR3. CDR3 DNA sequence: TGCGCCAGCAGACTAGCGGGAGGGCCGGGGAATGAGCAGTTCTTC. Protein product: CASRLAGGPGNEQFF. The genes are TRBV10-2 and TRBJ2-1; 13 nucleotides align to TRBD2. Germline values: CDR1 WSHSY, CDR2 SAAADI. There are 15 residues in the CDR3. Trimming cost V 6 bases and J 7 bases; bases outside gene matches: 6.

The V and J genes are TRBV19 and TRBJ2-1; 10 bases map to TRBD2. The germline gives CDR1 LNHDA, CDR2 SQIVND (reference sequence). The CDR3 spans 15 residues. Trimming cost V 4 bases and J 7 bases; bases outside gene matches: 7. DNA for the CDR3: TGTGCCAGTAGTACCTTACTAGCGGGAACGAATGAGCAGTTCTTC. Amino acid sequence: CASSTLLAGTNEQFF.

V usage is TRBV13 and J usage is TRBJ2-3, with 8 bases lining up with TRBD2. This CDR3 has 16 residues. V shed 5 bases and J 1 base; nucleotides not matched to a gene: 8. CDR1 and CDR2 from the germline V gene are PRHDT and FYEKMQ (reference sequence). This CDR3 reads CASSRMGAGGTDTQYF. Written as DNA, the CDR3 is TGTGCCAGCAGCCGCATGGGAGCGGGGGGCACAGATACGCAGTATTTT.

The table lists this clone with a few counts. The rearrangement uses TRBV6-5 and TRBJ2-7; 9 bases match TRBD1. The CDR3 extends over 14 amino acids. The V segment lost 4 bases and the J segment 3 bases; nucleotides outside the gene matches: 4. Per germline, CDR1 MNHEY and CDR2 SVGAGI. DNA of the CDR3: TGTGCCAGCAGTTCCGGGACAGGGAACTACGAGCAGTACTTC. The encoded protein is CASSSGTGNYEQYF.

CDR3 region: CASSTGQPSTGELFF. The CDR3 nucleotides read TGTGCCAGCAGTACTGGACAGCCGAGCACCGGGGAGCTGTTTTTT. The chain uses TRBV2 and TRBJ2-2; a possible D gene is TRBD1 (6 bases). CDR1 is SNHLY and CDR2 is FYNNEI in the germline V gene. The V and J ends lost 5 bases and 4 bases respectively, with 14 bases between them. This CDR3 contains 15 residues.

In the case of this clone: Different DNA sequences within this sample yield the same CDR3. CDR3 in DNA: TGTGCCAGCAGCTTGGTGGGCGGAGCCTACGAGCAGTACTTC. It codes for CASSLVGGAYEQYF. The chain carries TRBV5-4 and TRBJ2-7; D gene unclear. The CDR3 extends over 14 amino acids. V was cut by 0 bases and J by 2 bases, with 9 bases left in between. Germline V gives CDR1 SGHNT, CDR2 YYREEE (reference sequence).

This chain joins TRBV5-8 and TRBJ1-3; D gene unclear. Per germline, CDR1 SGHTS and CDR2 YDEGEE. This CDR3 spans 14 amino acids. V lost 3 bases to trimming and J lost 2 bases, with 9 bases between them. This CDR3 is CASSYFRPGNTIYF. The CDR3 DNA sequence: TGTGCCAGCAGCTACTTTAGACCTGGAAACACCATATATTTT.

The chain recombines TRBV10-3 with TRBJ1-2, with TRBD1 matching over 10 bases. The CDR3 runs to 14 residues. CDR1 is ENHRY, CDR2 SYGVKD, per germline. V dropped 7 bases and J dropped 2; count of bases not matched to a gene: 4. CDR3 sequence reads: CAITPGQGNYGYTF. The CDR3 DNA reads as TGTGCCATCACCCCGGGACAGGGGAACTATGGCTACACCTTC.

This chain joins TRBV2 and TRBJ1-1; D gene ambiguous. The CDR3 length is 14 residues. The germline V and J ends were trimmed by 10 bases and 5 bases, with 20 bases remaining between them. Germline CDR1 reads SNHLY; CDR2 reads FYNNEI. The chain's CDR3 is CATLRVRSGTEAFF. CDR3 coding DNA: TGTGCCACCCTAAGGGTGAGAAGTGGAACTGAAGCTTTCTTT.

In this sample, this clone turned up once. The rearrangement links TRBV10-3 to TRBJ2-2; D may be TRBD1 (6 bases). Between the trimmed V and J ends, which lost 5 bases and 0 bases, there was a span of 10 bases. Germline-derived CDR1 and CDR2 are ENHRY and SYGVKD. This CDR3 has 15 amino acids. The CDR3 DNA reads TGTGCCATCAGTCCGGACAGCTCGAACACCGGGGAGCTGTTTTTT. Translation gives CAISPDSSNTGELFF.